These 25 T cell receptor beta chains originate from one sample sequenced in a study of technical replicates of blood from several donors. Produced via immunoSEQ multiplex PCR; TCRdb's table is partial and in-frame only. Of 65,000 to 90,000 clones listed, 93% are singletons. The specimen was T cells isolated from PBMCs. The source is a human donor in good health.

The CDR3 coding sequence is TGTGCCAGCAGTTCCCAGGGGTTTAAAGCTTTCTTT. Encoded protein: CASSSQGFKAFF. V usage is TRBV27 and J usage is TRBJ1-1; D is possibly TRBD1 (6 bases). The CDR3 loop spans 12 amino acids. Germline lookup yields CDR1 MNHEY and CDR2 SMNVEV (reference sequence). Trimming took off 4 bases at V and 9 bases at J, with 12 bases between the two ends.

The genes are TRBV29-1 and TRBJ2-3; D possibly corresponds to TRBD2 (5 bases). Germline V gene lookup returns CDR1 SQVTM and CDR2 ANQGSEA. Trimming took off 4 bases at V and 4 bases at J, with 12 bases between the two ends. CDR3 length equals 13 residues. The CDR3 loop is CSVGFQRADTQYF. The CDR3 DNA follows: TGCAGCGTTGGTTTTCAGAGGGCAGATACGCAGTATTTT.

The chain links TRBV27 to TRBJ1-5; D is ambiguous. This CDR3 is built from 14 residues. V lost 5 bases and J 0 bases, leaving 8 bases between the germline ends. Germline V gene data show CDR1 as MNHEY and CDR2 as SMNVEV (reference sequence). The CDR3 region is CASSINSSNQPQHF. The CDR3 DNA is TGTGCCAGCAGTATCAACAGTAGCAATCAGCCCCAGCATTTT.

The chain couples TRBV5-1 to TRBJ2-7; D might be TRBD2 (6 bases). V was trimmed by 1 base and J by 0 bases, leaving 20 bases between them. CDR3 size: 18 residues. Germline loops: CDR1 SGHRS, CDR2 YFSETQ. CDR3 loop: CASSLLGFASGVSYEQYF. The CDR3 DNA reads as TGCGCCAGCAGCTTGCTAGGTTTTGCGTCGGGGGTCTCCTACGAGCAGTACTTC.

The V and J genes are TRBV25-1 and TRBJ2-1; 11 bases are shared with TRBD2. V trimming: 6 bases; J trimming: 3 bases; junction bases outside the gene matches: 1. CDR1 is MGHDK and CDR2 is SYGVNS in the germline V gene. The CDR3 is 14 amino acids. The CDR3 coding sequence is TGTGCCAGCAGGGGGACTAGCGGCTACAATGAGCAGTTCTTC. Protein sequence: CASRGTSGYNEQFF.

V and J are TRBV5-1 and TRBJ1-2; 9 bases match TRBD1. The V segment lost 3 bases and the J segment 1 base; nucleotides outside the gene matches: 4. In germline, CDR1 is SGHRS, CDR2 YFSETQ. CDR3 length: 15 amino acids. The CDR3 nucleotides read TGCGCCAGCAGCTCGGGACAGGGATTTAACTATGGCTACACCTTC. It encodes CASSSGQGFNYGYTF.

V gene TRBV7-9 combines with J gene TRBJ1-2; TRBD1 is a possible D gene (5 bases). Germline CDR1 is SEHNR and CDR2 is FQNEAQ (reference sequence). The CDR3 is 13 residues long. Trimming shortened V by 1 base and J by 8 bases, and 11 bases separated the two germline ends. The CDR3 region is CASSLGGASGYTF. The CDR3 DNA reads TGTGCCAGCAGCTTAGGGGGCGCATCCGGCTACACCTTC.

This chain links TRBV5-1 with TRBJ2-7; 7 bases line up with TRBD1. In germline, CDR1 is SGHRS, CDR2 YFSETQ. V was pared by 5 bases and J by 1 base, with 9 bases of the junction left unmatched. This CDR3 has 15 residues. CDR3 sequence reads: CASSGSAGGSYEQYF. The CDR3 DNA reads TGCGCCAGCAGTGGTTCGGCAGGGGGATCCTACGAGCAGTACTTC.

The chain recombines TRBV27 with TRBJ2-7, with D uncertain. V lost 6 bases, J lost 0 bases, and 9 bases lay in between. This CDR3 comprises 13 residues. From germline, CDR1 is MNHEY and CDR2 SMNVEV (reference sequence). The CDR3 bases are TGTGCCAGCAGGGGCGAGAGCTCCTACGAGCAGTACTTC. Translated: CASRGESSYEQYF.

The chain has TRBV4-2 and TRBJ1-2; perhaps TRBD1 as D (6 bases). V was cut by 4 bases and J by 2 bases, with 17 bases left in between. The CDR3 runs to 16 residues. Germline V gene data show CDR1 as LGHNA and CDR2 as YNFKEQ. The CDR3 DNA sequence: TGTGCCAGCAGCCCTAGCGGGGGGGCGCGGAACTATGGCTACACCTTC. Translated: CASSPSGGARNYGYTF.

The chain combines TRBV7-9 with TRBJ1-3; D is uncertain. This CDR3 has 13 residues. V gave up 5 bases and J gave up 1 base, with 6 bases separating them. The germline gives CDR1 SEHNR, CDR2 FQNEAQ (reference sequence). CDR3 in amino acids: CASSLPSGNTIYF. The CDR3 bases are TGTGCCAGCAGCCTACCATCTGGAAACACCATATATTTT.

CDR3 coding DNA: TGTGCCAGCAGTTACTTGGACAGTGGCGGCGAGCAGTACTTC. This codes for CASSYLDSGGEQYF. The V and J genes are TRBV6-5 and TRBJ2-7; D is perhaps TRBD1 (6 bases). The CDR3 has 14 amino acids. Deletions cut 1 base from V and 6 bases from J, with 13 bases between. The germline gives CDR1 MNHEY, CDR2 SVGAGI.

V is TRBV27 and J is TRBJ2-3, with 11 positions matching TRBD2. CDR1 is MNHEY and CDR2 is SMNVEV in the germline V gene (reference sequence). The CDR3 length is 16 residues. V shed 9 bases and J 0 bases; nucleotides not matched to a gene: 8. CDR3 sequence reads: CASRLAGTSSTDTQYF. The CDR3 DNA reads TGTGCCAGTAGACTAGCGGGGACTTCTAGCACAGATACGCAGTATTTT.

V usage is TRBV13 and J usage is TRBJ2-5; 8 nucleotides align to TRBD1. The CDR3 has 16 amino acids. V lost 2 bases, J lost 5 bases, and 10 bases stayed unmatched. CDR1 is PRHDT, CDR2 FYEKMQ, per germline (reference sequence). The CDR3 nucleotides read TGTGCCAGCAGCTTAAAGGCCAGGGGGCGCTGGGAGACCCAGTACTTC. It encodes CASSLKARGRWETQYF.

CDR3 DNA sequence: TGTGCCAGCTCACCACCGGGACAGCATTATGGCTACACCTTC. Its translation: CASSPPGQHYGYTF. This rearrangement joins TRBV18 to TRBJ1-2, with TRBD1 matching over 7 bases. CDR3 length: 14 amino acids. J lost 5 bases, V lost 0 bases, and 3 bases had no gene match. Germline CDR1 is KGHSH and CDR2 is LQKENI.

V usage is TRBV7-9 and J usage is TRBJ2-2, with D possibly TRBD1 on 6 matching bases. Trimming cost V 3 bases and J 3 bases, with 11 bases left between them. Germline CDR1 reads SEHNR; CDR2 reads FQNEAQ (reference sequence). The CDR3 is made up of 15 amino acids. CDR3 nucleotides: TGTGCCAGCAGCTTGACCGAGGGGGACACCGGGGAGCTGTTTTTT. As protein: CASSLTEGDTGELFF.

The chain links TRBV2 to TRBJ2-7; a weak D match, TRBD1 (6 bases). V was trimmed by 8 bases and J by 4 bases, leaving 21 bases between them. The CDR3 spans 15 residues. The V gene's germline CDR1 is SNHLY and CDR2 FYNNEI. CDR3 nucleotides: TGTGCCAGCTTACGGGACACCCAGGGGTTTTACGAGCAGTACTTC. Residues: CASLRDTQGFYEQYF.

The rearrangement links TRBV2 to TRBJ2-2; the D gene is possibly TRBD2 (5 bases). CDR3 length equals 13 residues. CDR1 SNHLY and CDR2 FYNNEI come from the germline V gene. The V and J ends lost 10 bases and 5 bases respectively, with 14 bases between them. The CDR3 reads CATGRRVTGELFF. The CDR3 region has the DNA TGTGCCACCGGAAGGCGGGTGACCGGGGAGCTGTTTTTT.

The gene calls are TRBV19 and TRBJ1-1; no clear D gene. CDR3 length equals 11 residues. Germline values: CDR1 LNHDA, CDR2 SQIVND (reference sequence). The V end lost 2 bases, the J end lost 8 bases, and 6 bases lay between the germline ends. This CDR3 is CASSIQVEAFF. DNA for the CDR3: TGTGCCAGTAGTATACAGGTAGAAGCTTTCTTT.

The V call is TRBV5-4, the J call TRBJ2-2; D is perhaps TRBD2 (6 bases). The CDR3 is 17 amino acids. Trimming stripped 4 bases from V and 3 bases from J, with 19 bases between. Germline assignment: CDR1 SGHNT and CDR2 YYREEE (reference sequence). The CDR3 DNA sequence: TGTGCCAGCAGCCTTGGAGGGACTTCGGGGCACACCGGGGAGCTGTTTTTT. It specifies CASSLGGTSGHTGELFF.

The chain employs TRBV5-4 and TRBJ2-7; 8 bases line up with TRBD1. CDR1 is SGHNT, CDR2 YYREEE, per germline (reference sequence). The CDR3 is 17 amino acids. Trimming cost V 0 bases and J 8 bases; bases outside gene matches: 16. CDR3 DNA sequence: TGTGCCAGCAGCTTGGGGTTGCGCGGCAGGGGGCGCGGGCAGCAGTACTTC. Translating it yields CASSLGLRGRGRGQQYF. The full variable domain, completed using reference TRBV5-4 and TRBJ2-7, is ETGVTQSPTHLIKTRGQQVTLRCSSQSGHNTVSWYQQALGQGPQFIFQYYREEENGRGNFPPRFSGLQFPNYSSELNVNALELDDSALYLCASSLGLRGRGRGQQYFGPGTRLTVT.

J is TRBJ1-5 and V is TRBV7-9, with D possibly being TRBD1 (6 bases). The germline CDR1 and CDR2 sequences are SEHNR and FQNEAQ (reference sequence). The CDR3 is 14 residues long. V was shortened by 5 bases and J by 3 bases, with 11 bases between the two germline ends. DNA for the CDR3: TGTGCCAGCAGCCAGGGACAAGACAATCAGCCCCAGCATTTT. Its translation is CASSQGQDNQPQHF.

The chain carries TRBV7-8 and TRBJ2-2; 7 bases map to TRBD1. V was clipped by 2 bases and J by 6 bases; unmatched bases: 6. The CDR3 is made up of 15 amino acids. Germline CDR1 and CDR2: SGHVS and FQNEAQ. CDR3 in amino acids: CASSLYGDSAGELFF. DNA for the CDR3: TGTGCCAGCAGCTTATACGGGGACAGTGCCGGGGAGCTGTTTTTT.

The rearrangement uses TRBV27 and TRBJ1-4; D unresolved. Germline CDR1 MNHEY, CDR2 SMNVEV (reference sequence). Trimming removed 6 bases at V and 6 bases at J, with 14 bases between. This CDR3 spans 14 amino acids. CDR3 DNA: TGTGCCAGCAGCTTGATTAACTCGGATGAAAAACTGTTTTTT. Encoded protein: CASSLINSDEKLFF.

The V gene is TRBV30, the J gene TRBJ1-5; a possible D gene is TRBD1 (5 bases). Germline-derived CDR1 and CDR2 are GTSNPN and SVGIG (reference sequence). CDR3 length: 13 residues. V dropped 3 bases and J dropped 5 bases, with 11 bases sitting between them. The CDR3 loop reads CAWRAGLYQPQHF. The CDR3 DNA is TGTGCCTGGAGGGCAGGGTTATATCAGCCCCAGCATTTT.